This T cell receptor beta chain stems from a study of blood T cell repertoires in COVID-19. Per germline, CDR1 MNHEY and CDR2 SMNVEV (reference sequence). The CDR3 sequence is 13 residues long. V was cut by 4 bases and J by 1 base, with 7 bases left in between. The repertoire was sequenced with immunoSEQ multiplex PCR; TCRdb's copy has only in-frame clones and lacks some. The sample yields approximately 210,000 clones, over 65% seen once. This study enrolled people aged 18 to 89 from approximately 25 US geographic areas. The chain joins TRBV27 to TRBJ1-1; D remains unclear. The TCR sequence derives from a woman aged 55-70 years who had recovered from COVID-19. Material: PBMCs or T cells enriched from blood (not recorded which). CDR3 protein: CASSYAGNTEAFF. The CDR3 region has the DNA TGTGCCAGCAGTTATGCCGGGAACACTGAAGCTTTCTTT.